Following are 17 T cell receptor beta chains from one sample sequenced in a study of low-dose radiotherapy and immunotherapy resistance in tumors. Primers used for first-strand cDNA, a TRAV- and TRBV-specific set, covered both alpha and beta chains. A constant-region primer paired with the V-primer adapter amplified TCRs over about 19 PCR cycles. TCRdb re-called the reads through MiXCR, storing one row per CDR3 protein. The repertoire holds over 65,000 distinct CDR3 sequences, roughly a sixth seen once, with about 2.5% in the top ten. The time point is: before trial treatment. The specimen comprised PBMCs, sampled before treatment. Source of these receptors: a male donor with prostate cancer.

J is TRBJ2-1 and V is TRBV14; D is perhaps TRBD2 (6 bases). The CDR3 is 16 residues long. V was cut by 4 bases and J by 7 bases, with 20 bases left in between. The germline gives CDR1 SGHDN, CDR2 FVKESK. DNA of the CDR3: TGTGCCAGCAGCCCCACGAAGGGGCGGGGTGGGAATGAGCAGTTCTTC. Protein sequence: CASSPTKGRGGNEQFF.

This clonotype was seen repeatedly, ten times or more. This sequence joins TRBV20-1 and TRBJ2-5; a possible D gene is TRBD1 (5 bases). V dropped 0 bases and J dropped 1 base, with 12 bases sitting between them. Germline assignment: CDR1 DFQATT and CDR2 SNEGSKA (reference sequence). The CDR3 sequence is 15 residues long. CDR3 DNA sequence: TGCAGTGCTAGAGATACCGGACAAATCCAAGAGACCCAGTACTTC. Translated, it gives CSARDTGQIQETQYF.

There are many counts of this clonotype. DNA for the CDR3: TGCAGTGCTAGAGACGGGGGAGGGACAGATACGCAGTATTTT. It yields the protein CSARDGGGTDTQYF. This chain uses TRBV20-1 with TRBJ2-3; 7 bases line up with TRBD2. V shed 0 bases and J 3 bases; nucleotides not matched to a gene: 3. The CDR3 length is 14 residues. CDR1 is DFQATT, CDR2 SNEGSKA, per germline (reference sequence).

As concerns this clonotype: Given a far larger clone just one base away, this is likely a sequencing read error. CDR3 DNA: TGCGCCAGCAGCAGCACCGAGGGGGCCTACAATGAGCAGTACTTC. Its protein product is CASSSTEGAYNEQYF. The J gene is TRBJ2-7, the V gene TRBV5-1; 7 bases align to TRBD1. Germline V CDR1 and CDR2: SGHRS, YFSETQ. CDR3 length: 15 amino acids. J gave up 7 bases and V 4 bases, and 14 bases lay outside the gene matches.

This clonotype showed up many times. In nucleotides, the CDR3 is TGTGCCAGCAGCTTAGTTGCAGTTTTCGGAGACAGGGGGCCCATCTCTGGAAACACCATATATTTT. Its translation: CASSLVAVFGDRGPISGNTIYF. The chain uses TRBV11-2 and TRBJ1-3, with TRBD1 matching over 10 bases. The CDR3 is 22 residues long. Germline trimming cut 1 base from V and 0 bases from J; bases unmatched to any gene: 18. Germline CDR1 and CDR2: SGHAT and FQNNGV.

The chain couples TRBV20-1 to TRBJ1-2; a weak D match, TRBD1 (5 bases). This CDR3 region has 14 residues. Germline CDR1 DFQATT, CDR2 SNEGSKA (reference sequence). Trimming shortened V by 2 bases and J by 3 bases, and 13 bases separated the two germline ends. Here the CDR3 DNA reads TGCAGTGCTAGACCGGGGACCGACTACTATGGCTACACCTTC. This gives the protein CSARPGTDYYGYTF.

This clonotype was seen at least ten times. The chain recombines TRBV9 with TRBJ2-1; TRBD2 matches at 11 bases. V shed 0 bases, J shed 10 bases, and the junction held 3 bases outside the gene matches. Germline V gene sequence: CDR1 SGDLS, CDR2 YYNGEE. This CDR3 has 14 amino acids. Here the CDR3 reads CASSVGLAGREQFF. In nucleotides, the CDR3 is TGTGCCAGCAGCGTAGGACTAGCGGGGAGGGAGCAGTTCTTC.

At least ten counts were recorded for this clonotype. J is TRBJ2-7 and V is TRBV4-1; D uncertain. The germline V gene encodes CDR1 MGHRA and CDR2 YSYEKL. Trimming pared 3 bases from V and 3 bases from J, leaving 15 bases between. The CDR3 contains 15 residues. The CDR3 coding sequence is TGCGCCAGCAGCCACGGTGGACGGGCCGACTACGAGCAGTACTTC. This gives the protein CASSHGGRADYEQYF.

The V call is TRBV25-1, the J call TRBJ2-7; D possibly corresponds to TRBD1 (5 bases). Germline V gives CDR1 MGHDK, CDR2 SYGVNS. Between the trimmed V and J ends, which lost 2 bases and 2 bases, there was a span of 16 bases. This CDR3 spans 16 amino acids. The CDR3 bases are TGTGCCAGCAGTGAAATGGGCAGGGAATGGACCTACGAGCAGTACTTC. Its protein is CASSEMGREWTYEQYF.

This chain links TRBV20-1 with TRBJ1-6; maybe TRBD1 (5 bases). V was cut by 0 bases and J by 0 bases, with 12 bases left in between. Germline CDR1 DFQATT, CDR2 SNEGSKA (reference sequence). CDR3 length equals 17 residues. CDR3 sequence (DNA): TGCAGTGCTAGAGATCTAGGGGATAGCTCCTATAATTCACCCCTCCACTTT. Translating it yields CSARDLGDSSYNSPLHF.

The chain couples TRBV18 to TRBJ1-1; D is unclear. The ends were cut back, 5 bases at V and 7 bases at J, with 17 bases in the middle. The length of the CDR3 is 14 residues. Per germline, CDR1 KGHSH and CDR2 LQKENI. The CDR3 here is CASSGGRSPSEAFF. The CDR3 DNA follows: TGTGCCAGCTCAGGAGGCCGGTCACCCAGTGAAGCTTTCTTT.

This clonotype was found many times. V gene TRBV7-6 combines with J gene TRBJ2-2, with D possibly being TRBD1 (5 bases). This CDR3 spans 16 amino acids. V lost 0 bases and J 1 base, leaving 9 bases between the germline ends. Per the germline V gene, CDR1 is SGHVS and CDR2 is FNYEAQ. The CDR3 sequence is CASSLAQGQNTGELFF. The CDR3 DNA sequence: TGTGCCAGCAGCTTAGCCCAGGGCCAGAACACCGGGGAGCTGTTTTTT.

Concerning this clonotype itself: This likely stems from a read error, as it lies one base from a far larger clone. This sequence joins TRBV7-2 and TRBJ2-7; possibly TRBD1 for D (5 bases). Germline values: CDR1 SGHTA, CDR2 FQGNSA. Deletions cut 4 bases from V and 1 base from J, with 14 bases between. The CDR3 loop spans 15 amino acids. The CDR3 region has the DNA TGTGCCAGCAGCTCTCTTTTAGCAGGGTCCTACGAGCAGTACTTC. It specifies CASSSLLAGSYEQYF.

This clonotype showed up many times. The CDR3 region has the DNA TGTGCCAGCAGCTCCCTGGGGACAGTCCGCATTGGGTACTTC. It encodes CASSSLGTVRIGYF. V and J are TRBV7-2 and TRBJ2-7, with 7 nucleotides matching TRBD1. The germline gives CDR1 SGHTA, CDR2 FQGNSA. This CDR3 comprises 14 residues. J was trimmed by 12 bases and V by 4 bases; bases with no gene match: 15.

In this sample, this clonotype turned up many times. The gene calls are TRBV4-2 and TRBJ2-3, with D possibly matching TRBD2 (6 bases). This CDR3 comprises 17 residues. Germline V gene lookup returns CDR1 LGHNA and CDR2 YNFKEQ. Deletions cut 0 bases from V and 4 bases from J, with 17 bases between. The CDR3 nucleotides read TGTGCCAGCAGCCAAGAGGGCGGACTATCCGGCTCAGATACGCAGTATTTT. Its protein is CASSQEGGLSGSDTQYF.

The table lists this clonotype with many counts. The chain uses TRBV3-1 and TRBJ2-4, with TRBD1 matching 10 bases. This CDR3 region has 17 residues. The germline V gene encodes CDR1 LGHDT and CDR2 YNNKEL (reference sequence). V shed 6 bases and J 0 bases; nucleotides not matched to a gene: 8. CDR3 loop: CASSPDRDRGAKNIQYF. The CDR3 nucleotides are TGTGCCAGCAGTCCCGACCGGGACAGGGGAGCCAAAAACATTCAGTACTTC.

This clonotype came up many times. The CDR3 DNA reads TGTGCCACCGAATCGGACAGACGAGAGACCCAGTACTTC. As protein: CATESDRRETQYF. The chain combines TRBV19 with TRBJ2-5; D possibly corresponds to TRBD1 (6 bases). The CDR3 extends over 13 amino acids. Germline CDR1 LNHDA, CDR2 SQIVND (reference sequence). Trimming took 10 bases from V and 4 from J, leaving 16 bases between them.